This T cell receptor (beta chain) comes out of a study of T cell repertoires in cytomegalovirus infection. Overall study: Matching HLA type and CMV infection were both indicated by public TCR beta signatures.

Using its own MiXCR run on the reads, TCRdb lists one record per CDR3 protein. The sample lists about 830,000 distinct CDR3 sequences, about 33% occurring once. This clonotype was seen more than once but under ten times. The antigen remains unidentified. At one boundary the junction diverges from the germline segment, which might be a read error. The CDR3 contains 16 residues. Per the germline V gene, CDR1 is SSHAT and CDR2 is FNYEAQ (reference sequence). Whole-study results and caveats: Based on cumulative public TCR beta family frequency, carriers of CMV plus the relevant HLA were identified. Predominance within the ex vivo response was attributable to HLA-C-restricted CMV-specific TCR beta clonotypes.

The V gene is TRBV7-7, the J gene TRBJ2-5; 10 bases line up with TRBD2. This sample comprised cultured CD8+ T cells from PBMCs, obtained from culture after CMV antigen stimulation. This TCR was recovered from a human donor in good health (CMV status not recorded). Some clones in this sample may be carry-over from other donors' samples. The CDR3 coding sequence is TGTGCTAGCAGCTTAAGAGCGGGGGGGATGTCGGAGACCCAGTACTTC. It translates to CASSLRAGGMSETQYF.